This T cell receptor beta chain came from a study of OX40 agonist ivuxolimab in advanced cancers. Looking at the study overall: Partial responses were recorded for three patients, including one with hepatocellular carcinoma and two with cutaneous melanoma.

The V gene end was trimmed by 10 bases and the J gene end by 6 bases; junction bases not matched to a gene: 17. Looked up from germline, CDR1 is MNHEY and CDR2 is SVGAGI. This CDR3 has 15 amino acids. As concerns this clone: Its matching antigen is unknown.

Sequencing used immunoSEQ multiplex PCR; TCRdb keeps in-frame clones, though not all of them. The data contain 50,000 to 55,000 clones, 75% to 90% of them seen just once; the ten biggest clones take up around 1.8%. Whole-study findings and limits: Expanded clones were, on average, more numerous in CD8+ T cells than in CD4+.

The chain joins TRBV6-5 to TRBJ2-7; 8 bases fit TRBD2. The material sequenced was CD4+ or CD8+ T cells sorted from blood, taken in a trial of the OX40 agonist ivuxolimab. This sequence originates from an adult with an advanced solid tumor such as melanoma, head and neck, liver or kidney cancer. The CDR3 reads CAIGAGTSGRAEQYF. CDR3 DNA: TGTGCCATCGGGGCCGGGACTAGTGGCCGGGCCGAGCAGTACTTC.